This T cell receptor (beta chain) derives from a study of tumor-infiltrating lymphocytes in primary liver carcinoma. Co-extraction yielded RNA and DNA from about 20-30 mg of unsorted bulk tissue. A primer matching the constant region was used to make TCR beta cDNA from approximately 0.45 ug of total RNA. For TCR beta, libraries were produced by three nested multiplex PCR rounds using slightly modified ARM-PCR. Rounds one and two of PCR, each of approximately 11 cycles, were primed with TRBV1-TRBV30 forward primers and a C-beta reverse primer. TCRdb passed the multiplex PCR reads through MiXCR, listing each CDR3 protein once. Of approximately 53,000 distinct CDR3 sequences listed, around 77% are singletons. V lost 4 bases, J lost 10 bases, and 16 bases lay in between. The V gene's germline CDR1 is SQVTM and CDR2 ANQGSEA. This CDR3 is 12 amino acids long.

The sequencing input was liver tumor tissue from sampling region 5. The subset here: tumor region T5, tumor centre. V is TRBV29-1 and J is TRBJ1-2, with D perhaps matching TRBD1 (5 bases). This clonotype was sampled from a middle-aged man with primary liver carcinoma and hepatitis B virus infection. In DNA form, the CDR3 reads TGCAGCGTTGTCCAGGGATTGAATGACTACACCTTC. It encodes CSVVQGLNDYTF.